The T cell receptor beta chain described here comes from a study of blood T cell repertoires in COVID-19. Study in general: PBMCs, B-cell-depleted T cells, or T cells were the source of the cDNA or gDNA that made up the material.

The CDR3 runs to 15 residues. The germline V gene has CDR1 SGHTA and CDR2 FQGNSA. The V and J ends lost 2 bases and 4 bases respectively, with 12 bases between them. Method: immunoSEQ multiplex PCR; TCRdb's copy keeps in-frame clones and lacks some. The sample has 65,000 to 85,000 clones; about 80% are singletons. The chain is built from TRBV7-2 and TRBJ1-5, with D unresolved. This clonotype was sampled from a man between 50 and 59 years old with active or convalescent COVID-19. The specimen was peripheral blood. CDR3 DNA sequence: TGTGCCAGCAGCTTAAGTACTGCGGGTAATCAGCCCCAGCATTTT. Translation: CASSLSTAGNQPQHF.